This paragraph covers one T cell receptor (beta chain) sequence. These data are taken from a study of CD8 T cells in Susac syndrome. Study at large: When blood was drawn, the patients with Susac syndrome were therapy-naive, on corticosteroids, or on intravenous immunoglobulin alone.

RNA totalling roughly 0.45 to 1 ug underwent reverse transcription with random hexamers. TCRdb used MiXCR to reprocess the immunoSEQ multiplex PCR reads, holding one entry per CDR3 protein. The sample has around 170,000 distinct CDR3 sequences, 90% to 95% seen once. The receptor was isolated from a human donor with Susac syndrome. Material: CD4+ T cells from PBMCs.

CDR3 sequence (DNA): TGTGCCAGCAGCCCTACGTCCCTCGAGGCGAAGTATTTT. It codes for CASSPTSLEAKYF. This chain uses TRBV7-9 with TRBJ2-3, with D unresolved. Trimming pared 5 bases from V and 13 bases from J, leaving 19 bases between. Germline CDR1 SEHNR, CDR2 FQNEAQ (reference sequence). The length of the CDR3 is 13 residues.